Listed below are T cell receptor beta chains from one sample, sequenced in a study of blood T cell repertoires in COVID-19. Only in-frame clones appear in the TCRdb table, and some are missing; sequencing was by immunoSEQ multiplex PCR. Of approximately 100,000 clones in the sample, more than 85% are singletons; the top ten hold more than 0.85%. Sequencing input: peripheral blood. The receptors were sampled from a man in his sixties with acute or convalescent COVID-19. CDR3s include the opening cysteine and the closing phenylalanine or tryptophan. D genes are given only for firm matches. For some rows the clone size is stated as once, few or many, or as a class when expanded; others skip it.

TRBD1	TRBJ1-3	TRBV15	-	CATSRGQGRGSGNTIYF	TGTGCCACCAGCAGAGGACAGGGCAGGGGATCTGGAAACACCATATATTTT
TRBD1	TRBJ1-4	TRBV6-5	-	CASRSIDRGEKLFF	TGTGCCAGCAGATCCATCGACAGGGGTGAAAAACTGTTTTTT
TRBD1	TRBJ2-7	TRBV28	-	CASSLPGTGTHEQYF	TGTGCCAGCAGTCTGCCCGGGACAGGGACCCACGAGCAGTACTTC
-	TRBJ2-1	TRBV5-4	-	CASSPGQNNEQFF	TGTGCCAGCAGCCCGGGACAAAACAATGAGCAGTTCTTC
-	TRBJ1-1	TRBV19	-	CASSIRRGTEAFF	TGTGCCAGTAGTATTCGGAGAGGTACTGAAGCTTTCTTT
-	TRBJ1-4	TRBV7-8	-	CASSSFRGGNEKLFF	TGTGCCAGCAGCTCTTTCAGGGGTGGTAATGAAAAACTGTTTTTT
-	TRBJ2-5	TRBV3-1/TRBV3-2	once	CASSQEPSGGETQYF	TGTGCCAGCAGCCAAGAACCTTCGGGCGGGGAGACCCAGTACTTC
TRBD1	TRBJ1-6	TRBV28	-	CASSLSGQGLVSPLHF	TGTGCCAGCAGTTTATCCGGACAGGGGTTAGTTTCACCCCTCCACTTT
TRBD2	TRBJ2-2	TRBV19	-	CASSELAGTGELFF	TGTGCCAGTAGTGAACTAGCGGGTACCGGGGAGCTGTTTTTT
TRBD2	TRBJ2-3	TRBV7-2	-	CASSRGLAGISTDTQYF	TGTGCCAGCAGCAGGGGTCTAGCGGGGATTAGCACAGATACGCAGTATTTT
-	TRBJ1-2	TRBV7-2	-	CASSPASIQVYGYTF	TGTGCCAGCAGCCCCGCAAGTATACAGGTCTATGGCTACACCTTC
TRBD1	TRBJ1-2	TRBV5-5	-	CASSLAWTGGYDGYGYTF	TGTGCCAGCAGCTTGGCCTGGACAGGGGGATATGACGGCTATGGCTACACCTTC
-	TRBJ2-1	TRBV7-2	-	CASSPKAVEQFF	TGTGCCAGCAGCCCCAAGGCGGTTGAGCAGTTCTTC
TRBD1	TRBJ2-1	TRBV24-1	-	CATSEAGQGNEQFF	TGTGCCACCAGTGAGGCAGGACAGGGTAATGAGCAGTTCTTC